These T cell receptor beta chains were read from a single sample in a study of shared clonotypes between healthy human individuals. Sequencing was performed with immunoSEQ multiplex PCR; in TCRdb, only in-frame clones are kept and a portion is missing. The repertoire holds 2.3 million or so clones, over 90% seen once, with roughly 0.36% in the top ten. The sample taken for sequencing was naive CD4+ T cells from PBMCs. Receptors originate from a man between 18 and 29 years old in good health. Some clones in this sample may be carry-over from other donors' samples. The conserved cysteine and the conserved F or W are not part of the CDR3 here. Some rows mark clone size as missing; the rest say once, few, many or name a class of expanded clone.

>TRBV18|.|TRBJ1-2
ASSPLDVDYGYT
>TRBV28|.|TRBJ1-2
ASSLGGASSGYGYT
>TRBV5-1|.|TRBJ2-2
ASSLSGVLSGELF
>TRBV6-1|.|TRBJ1-1
ASSEDRRR
>TRBV4-2|.|TRBJ2-7
ASSQGTRDYEQY
>TRBV28|once|TRBJ1-2
ASSLERPNYGYT
>TRBV21-1|.|TRBJ2-7
ASSKERGDSYYEQY
>TRBV2|.|TRBJ1-1
ASRTDRGGTEAF
>TRBV5-8|.|TRBJ2-1
ASTHPPGRSPSLGF
>TRBV7-2|.|TRBJ2-6
ASSRFGQGYSGANVLT
>TRBV18|few|TRBJ1-2
ASSPPGRGYGYT
>TRBV2|.|TRBJ1-1
ASSQGIAEAF
>TRBV11-2|.|TRBJ2-2
ASSLPQREVTGELF